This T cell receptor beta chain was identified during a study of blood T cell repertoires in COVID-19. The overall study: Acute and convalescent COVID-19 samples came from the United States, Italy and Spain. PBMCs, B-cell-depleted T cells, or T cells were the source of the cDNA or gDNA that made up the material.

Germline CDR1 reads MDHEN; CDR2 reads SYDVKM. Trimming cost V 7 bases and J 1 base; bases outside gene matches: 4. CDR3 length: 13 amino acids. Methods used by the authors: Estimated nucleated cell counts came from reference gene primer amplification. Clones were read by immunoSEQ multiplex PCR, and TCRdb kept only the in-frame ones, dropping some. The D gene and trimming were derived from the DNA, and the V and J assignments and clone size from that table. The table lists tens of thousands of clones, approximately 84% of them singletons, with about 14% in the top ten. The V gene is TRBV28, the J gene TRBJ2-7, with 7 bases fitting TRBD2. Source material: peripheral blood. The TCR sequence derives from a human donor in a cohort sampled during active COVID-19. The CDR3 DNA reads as TGTGCCAGCACCGTGGGGGGGTCCTACGAGCAGTACTTC. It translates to CASTVGGSYEQYF.